A selection of T cell receptor beta chains follows, all from one sample in a study of cytomegalovirus exposure and HLA in healthy donors. Sequencing used immunoSEQ multiplex PCR; TCRdb keeps in-frame clones, though not all of them. The sample lists roughly 200,000 clones; approximately 90% were seen once. Sequencing was carried out using PBMCs. These receptors all come from a boy under 10 years old in good health and CMV-seronegative. CDR3s include the opening cysteine and the closing phenylalanine or tryptophan. The order of the fields is clone size, V gene, D gene, J gene, CDR3 protein, CDR3 DNA. The D gene is left open where the match is weak. Only some rows state a clone size, as once, few, many or a class for expanded clones.

clone size: -; V gene: TRBV5-5; D gene: TRBD1; J gene: TRBJ2-7; CDR3 protein: CAKRRTGKRQYF; CDR3 DNA: TGTGCTAAGCGACGGACAGGGAAGCGGCAGTACTTC
clone size: -; V gene: TRBV5-4; D gene: -; J gene: TRBJ2-7; CDR3 protein: CASSSTDRLHEQYF; CDR3 DNA: TGTGCCAGCAGCTCAACTGACAGACTCCACGAGCAGTACTTC
clone size: -; V gene: TRBV5-1; D gene: TRBD2; J gene: TRBJ2-1; CDR3 protein: CASSTSGSYNEQFF; CDR3 DNA: TGCGCCAGCAGTACTAGCGGCTCCTACAATGAGCAGTTCTTC
clone size: -; V gene: TRBV11-2; D gene: -; J gene: TRBJ1-6; CDR3 protein: CASSFGGLWNSPLHF; CDR3 DNA: TGTGCCAGCAGCTTCGGGGGGCTTTGGAATTCACCCCTCCACTTT
clone size: -; V gene: TRBV5-1; D gene: -; J gene: TRBJ1-1; CDR3 protein: CASSLGSGTMNTEAFF; CDR3 DNA: TGCGCCAGCAGCTTGGGCAGCGGCACCATGAACACTGAAGCTTTCTTT
clone size: -; V gene: TRBV5-1; D gene: -; J gene: TRBJ2-1; CDR3 protein: CASSLGAAEQFF; CDR3 DNA: TGCGCCAGCAGCTTAGGAGCGGCAGAGCAGTTCTTC
clone size: once; V gene: TRBV10-1; D gene: TRBD1; J gene: TRBJ1-1; CDR3 protein: CASSEFLTGTGPNTEAFF; CDR3 DNA: TGCGCCAGCAGTGAGTTTTTAACCGGGACAGGGCCGAACACTGAAGCTTTCTTT
clone size: -; V gene: TRBV7-3; D gene: TRBD2; J gene: TRBJ2-1; CDR3 protein: CASSRTSGGTYNEQFF; CDR3 DNA: TGTGCCAGCAGCCGTACGAGCGGGGGAACCTACAATGAGCAGTTCTTC
clone size: -; V gene: TRBV28; D gene: -; J gene: TRBJ2-5; CDR3 protein: CASSPHSAETQYF; CDR3 DNA: TGTGCCAGCAGTCCTCACAGTGCCGAGACCCAGTACTTC
clone size: -; V gene: TRBV5-1; D gene: -; J gene: TRBJ2-5; CDR3 protein: CASSFREETQYF; CDR3 DNA: TGCGCCAGCAGCTTCAGGGAAGAGACCCAGTACTTC
clone size: -; V gene: TRBV6-5; D gene: TRBD1; J gene: TRBJ2-7; CDR3 protein: CASTTGVMGSYEQYF; CDR3 DNA: TGTGCCAGCACCACAGGGGTAATGGGGTCCTACGAGCAGTACTTC
clone size: -; V gene: TRBV28; D gene: -; J gene: TRBJ2-7; CDR3 protein: CASSRGGTYEQYF; CDR3 DNA: TGTGCCAGCAGTCGTGGAGGCACCTACGAGCAGTACTTC
clone size: -; V gene: TRBV5-1; D gene: TRBD2; J gene: TRBJ2-3; CDR3 protein: CASSLAGGRTDTQYF; CDR3 DNA: TGCGCCAGCAGCTTGGCGGGGGGGCGAACAGATACGCAGTATTTT
clone size: -; V gene: TRBV27; D gene: -; J gene: TRBJ2-7; CDR3 protein: CASSFRGYEQYF; CDR3 DNA: TGTGCCAGCAGTTTCCGAGGCTACGAGCAGTACTTC
clone size: -; V gene: TRBV4-1; D gene: -; J gene: TRBJ1-2; CDR3 protein: CASSQDARVLGYTF; CDR3 DNA: TGCGCCAGCAGCCAAGACGCTCGAGTCCTGGGCTACACCTTC